These 8 T cell receptor beta chains came from one sample sequenced in a study of shared clonotypes between healthy human individuals. Clones were sequenced by immunoSEQ multiplex PCR, and TCRdb holds only the in-frame ones, with some missing. The data contain some 2 million clones, roughly 94% of them singletons. The specimen sequenced was naive CD4+ T cells sorted from blood. Subset meaning: CD45RA+ positively selected. The receptors originated from a man in his late teens or twenties in good health.

This clone was counted a single time. V is TRBV30 and J is TRBJ1-5, with a possible D match to TRBD1 (6 bases). CDR1 is GTSNPN and CDR2 is SVGIG in the germline V gene (reference sequence). The CDR3 runs 13 residues. The V end was cut by 3 bases, the J end by 3 bases, with 9 bases between. CDR3 region: CAWSRGANQPQHF. The CDR3 nucleotides read TGTGCCTGGAGCAGGGGAGCCAATCAGCCCCAGCATTTT.

The chain employs TRBV28 and TRBJ1-5, with 7 bases aligning to TRBD1. The length of the CDR3 is 15 residues. Looked up from germline, CDR1 is MDHEN and CDR2 is SYDVKM. Trimming took 5 bases from V and 6 from J; bases not matched to a gene: 10. The CDR3 coding sequence is TGTGCCAGCAGTCCGACAGGGATGGTATCTCAGCCCCAGCATTTT. This sequence encodes CASSPTGMVSQPQHF. The variable domain in full, with the rest retrieved from reference TRBV28 and TRBJ1-5, is DVKVTQSSRYLVKRTGEKVFLECVQDMDHENMFWYRQDPGLGLRLIYFSYDVKMKEKGDIPEGYSVSREKKERFSLILESASTNQTSMYLCASSPTGMVSQPQHFGDGTRLSIL.

A word on this clone: Possible read error: a much larger clone is one base away. This rearrangement joins TRBV5-1 to TRBJ1-1, with D unresolved. The CDR3 totals 13 residues. The germline V gene encodes CDR1 SGHRS and CDR2 YFSETQ. The V and J ends lost 3 bases and 5 bases respectively, with 11 bases between them. The CDR3 protein is CASSSRHGTEAFF. The DNA for the CDR3 is TGCGCCAGCAGCTCCCGACATGGGACTGAAGCTTTCTTT.

The V and J genes are TRBV5-4 and TRBJ1-3, with D unresolved. CDR1 SGHNT and CDR2 YYREEE come from the germline V gene (reference sequence). The V and J ends lost 9 bases and 2 bases respectively, with 15 bases between them. This CDR3 region has 14 residues. CDR3 sequence (DNA): TGTGCCACTTCGGCGGGAACTCCTGGAAACACCATATATTTT. Encoded protein: CATSAGTPGNTIYF.

This clone was detected once. The V gene is TRBV29-1, the J gene TRBJ1-1; D call uncertain. Germline loops: CDR1 SQVTM, CDR2 ANQGSEA. V lost 5 bases, J lost 4 bases, and 11 bases lay in between. The CDR3 runs to 12 residues. The CDR3 sequence is CSVTAFATEAFF. Written as DNA, the CDR3 is TGCAGCGTTACGGCTTTTGCCACTGAAGCTTTCTTT.

This clone was detected only a few times. At the DNA level, this CDR3 is encoded by other sequences in the same sample as well. This rearrangement joins TRBV19 to TRBJ1-5; no definite D call. Trimming removed 0 bases at V and 2 bases at J, with 2 bases between. Germline CDR1 LNHDA, CDR2 SQIVND (reference sequence). The CDR3 consists of 13 residues. CDR3 in amino acids: CASSIEGNQPQHF. DNA for the CDR3: TGTGCCAGTAGTATAGAAGGCAATCAGCCCCAGCATTTT. Looking up the rest from reference TRBV19 and TRBJ1-5 gives the full variable domain: DGGITQSPKYLFRKEGQNVTLSCEQNLNHDAMYWYRQDPGQGLRLIYYSQIVNDFQKGDIAEGYSVSREKKESFPLTVTSAQKNPTAFYLCASSIEGNQPQHFGDGTRLSIL.

V gene TRBV7-6 combines with J gene TRBJ2-1; D ambiguous. The CDR3 spans 15 residues. The V and J ends lost 1 base and 0 bases respectively, with 7 bases between them. Germline loops: CDR1 SGHVS, CDR2 FNYEAQ. Here the CDR3 DNA reads TGTGCCAGCAGCTTAGAGGGTAGCTCCTACAATGAGCAGTTCTTC. Amino acids: CASSLEGSSYNEQFF.

J is TRBJ2-1 and V is TRBV5-4, with TRBD1 identical over 10 bases. Germline V gene sequence: CDR1 SGHNT, CDR2 YYREEE (reference sequence). The CDR3 has 16 residues. V dropped 4 bases and J dropped 2; count of bases not matched to a gene: 6. DNA for the CDR3: TGTGCCAGCAGCCCGGGAGGGACAGGGGCCTACAATGAGCAGTTCTTC. The encoded protein is CASSPGGTGAYNEQFF.